Listed below are T cell receptor beta chains from one sample, sequenced in a study of CXCR3-negative and CXCR3-positive naive CD8 T cells. TCRdb reworked the 5' RACE reads into one entry per CDR3 protein, no DNA. This sample's table reports some 130,000 distinct CDR3 sequences. The sample was naive CXCR3+ CD8+ T cells from blood. Receptors were obtained from a human donor in good health. Some clones in this sample may be carry-over from other donors' samples. The CDR3 runs from the conserved cysteine through the conserved F or W.

>TRBV29-1|TRBJ1-1
CNVGGGTEAFF
>TRBV28|TRBJ2-4
CASSLRQGLAKNIQYF
>TRBV6-6|TRBJ1-1
CASSYGPERLEDVNTEAFF
>TRBV29-1|TRBJ2-1
CSVEEGSEYNEQFF
>TRBV20-1|TRBJ1-2
CSARDRGQGVYGYTF
>TRBV29-1|TRBJ1-2
CSVPGVTGYTF
>TRBV20-1|TRBJ2-1
CSARDLEGTSGNNEQFF
>TRBV12-3/TRBV12-4|TRBJ2-1
CASRSSGFYNEQFF
>TRBV28|TRBJ2-5
CASSFYLAGDGAQYF
>TRBV23-1|TRBJ2-7
CASSRDRPREQYF
>TRBV10-1|TRBJ2-5
CASRTGQGKFQETQYF
>TRBV5-1|TRBJ1-5
CASRFTGLPNQPQHF
>TRBV5-6|TRBJ2-1
CASSSFERYNEQFF
>TRBV9|TRBJ1-2
CASSAYPTETYGYTF
>TRBV11-2|TRBJ2-1
CASRRSSYNEQFF
>TRBV5-1|TRBJ1-1
CASSTGQGWMNTEAFF